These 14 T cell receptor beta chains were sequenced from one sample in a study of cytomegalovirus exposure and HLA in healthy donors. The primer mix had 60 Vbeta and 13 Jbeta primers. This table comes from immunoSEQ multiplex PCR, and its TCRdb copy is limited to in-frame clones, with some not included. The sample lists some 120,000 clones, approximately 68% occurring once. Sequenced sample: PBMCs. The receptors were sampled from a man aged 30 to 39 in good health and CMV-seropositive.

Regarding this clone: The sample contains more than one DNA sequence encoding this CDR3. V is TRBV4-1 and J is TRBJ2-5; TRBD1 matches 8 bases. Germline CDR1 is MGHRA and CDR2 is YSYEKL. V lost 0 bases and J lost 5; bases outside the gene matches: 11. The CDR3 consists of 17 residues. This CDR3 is CASSQDGAGGENETQYF. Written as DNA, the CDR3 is TGCGCCAGCAGCCAAGATGGTGCAGGGGGCGAGAATGAGACCCAGTACTTC.

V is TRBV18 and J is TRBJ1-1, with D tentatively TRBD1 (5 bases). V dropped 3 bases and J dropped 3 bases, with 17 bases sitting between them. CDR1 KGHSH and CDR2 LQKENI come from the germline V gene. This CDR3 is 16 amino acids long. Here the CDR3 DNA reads TGTGCCAGCTCACCCCTTTCGTTACCAGGGCACACTGAAGCTTTCTTT. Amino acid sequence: CASSPLSLPGHTEAFF. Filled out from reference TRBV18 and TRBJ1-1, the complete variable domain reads NAGVMQNPRHLVRRRGQEARLRCSPMKGHSHVYWYRQLPEEGLKFMVYLQKENIIDESGMPKERFSAEFPKEGPSILRIQQVVRGDSAAYFCASSPLSLPGHTEAFFGQGTRLTVV.

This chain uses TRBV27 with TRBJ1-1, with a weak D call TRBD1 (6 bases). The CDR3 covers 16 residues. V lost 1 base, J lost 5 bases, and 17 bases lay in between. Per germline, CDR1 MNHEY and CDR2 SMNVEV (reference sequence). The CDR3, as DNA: TGTGCCAGCAGTTTATTCATGGGGGGGCAGGGTACTGAAGCTTTCTTT. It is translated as CASSLFMGGQGTEAFF.

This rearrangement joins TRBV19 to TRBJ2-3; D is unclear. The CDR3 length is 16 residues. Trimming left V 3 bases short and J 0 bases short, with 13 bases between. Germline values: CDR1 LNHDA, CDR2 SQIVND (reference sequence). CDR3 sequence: CASSILAVSSTDTQYF. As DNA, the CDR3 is TGTGCCAGTAGTATTTTGGCAGTTTCTAGCACAGATACGCAGTATTTT.

For the CDR3, the DNA is TGCGCCAGCAGCCAAGAGTCTAGTACTCGAAGGGCTTTCTTT. It encodes CASSQESSTRRAFF. The V gene is TRBV4-1, the J gene TRBJ1-1; the D is unclear. Germline-derived CDR1 and CDR2 are MGHRA and YSYEKL. The CDR3 consists of 14 residues. V lost 0 bases, J lost 11 bases, and 16 bases lay in between.

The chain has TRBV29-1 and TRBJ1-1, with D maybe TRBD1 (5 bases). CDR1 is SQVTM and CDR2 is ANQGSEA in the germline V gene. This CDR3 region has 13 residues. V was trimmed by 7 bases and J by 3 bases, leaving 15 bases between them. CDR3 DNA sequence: TGCAGCGGGAACCAGGGTGTTTACACTGAAGCTTTCTTT. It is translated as CSGNQGVYTEAFF.

The CDR3 nucleotides read TGTGCCAGCAGCCGAGGGGTCAGGGGCACCGGGGAGCTGTTTTTT. Translated, it gives CASSRGVRGTGELFF. The chain combines TRBV13 with TRBJ2-2, with D tentatively TRBD1 (6 bases). Per the germline V gene, CDR1 is PRHDT and CDR2 is FYEKMQ (reference sequence). Trimming left V 5 bases short and J 4 bases short, with 14 bases between. CDR3 length equals 15 residues.

CDR3 region: CASSLRGGLPTEQYF. The CDR3 bases are TGTGCCAGCAGCTTGAGGGGGGGGCTGCCTACCGAGCAGTACTTC. The chain recombines TRBV7-2 with TRBJ2-7, with D possibly TRBD2 on 7 matching bases. V was trimmed by 3 bases and J by 6 bases, leaving 18 bases between them. CDR3 length: 15 residues. The germline gives CDR1 SGHTA, CDR2 FQGNSA.

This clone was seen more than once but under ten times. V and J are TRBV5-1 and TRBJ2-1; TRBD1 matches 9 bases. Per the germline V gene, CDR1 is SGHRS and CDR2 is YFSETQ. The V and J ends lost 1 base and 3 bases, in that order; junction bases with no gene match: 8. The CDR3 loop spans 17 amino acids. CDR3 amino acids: CASSLSRDRVIYNEQFF. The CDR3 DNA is TGCGCCAGCAGCTTGAGTCGGGACAGGGTAATCTACAATGAGCAGTTCTTC. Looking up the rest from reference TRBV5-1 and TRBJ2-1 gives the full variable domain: KAGVTQTPRYLIKTRGQQVTLSCSPISGHRSVSWYQQTPGQGLQFLFEYFSETQRNKGNFPGRFSGRQFSNSRSEMNVSTLELGDSALYLCASSLSRDRVIYNEQFFGPGTRLTVL.

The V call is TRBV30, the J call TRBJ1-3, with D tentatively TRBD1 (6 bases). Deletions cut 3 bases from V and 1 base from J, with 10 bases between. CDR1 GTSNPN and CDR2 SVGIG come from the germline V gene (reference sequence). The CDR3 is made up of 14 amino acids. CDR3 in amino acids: CAWSRGGSGNTIYF. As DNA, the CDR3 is TGTGCCTGGAGCAGAGGGGGATCTGGAAACACCATATATTTT.

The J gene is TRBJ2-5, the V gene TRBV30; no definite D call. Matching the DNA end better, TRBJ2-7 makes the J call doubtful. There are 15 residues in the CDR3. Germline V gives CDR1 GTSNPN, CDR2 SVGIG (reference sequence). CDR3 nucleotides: TGTGCCTGGAGTGTACCGGTAGCCTTCTCCTACGAGCAGTACTTC. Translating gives CAWSVPVAFSYEQYF.

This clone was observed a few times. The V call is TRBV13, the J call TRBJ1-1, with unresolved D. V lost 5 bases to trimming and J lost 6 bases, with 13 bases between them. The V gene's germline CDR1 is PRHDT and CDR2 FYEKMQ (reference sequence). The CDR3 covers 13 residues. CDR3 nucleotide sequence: TGTGCCAGCAGCCCGAGGCCGTTTTCTGAAGCTTTCTTT. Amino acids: CASSPRPFSEAFF.

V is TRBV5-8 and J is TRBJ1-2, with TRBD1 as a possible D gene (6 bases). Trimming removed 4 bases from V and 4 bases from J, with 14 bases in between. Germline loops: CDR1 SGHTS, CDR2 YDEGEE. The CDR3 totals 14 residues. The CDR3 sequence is CASSRITGFYGYTF. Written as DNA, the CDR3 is TGTGCCAGCAGCAGAATCACAGGGTTCTATGGCTACACCTTC.

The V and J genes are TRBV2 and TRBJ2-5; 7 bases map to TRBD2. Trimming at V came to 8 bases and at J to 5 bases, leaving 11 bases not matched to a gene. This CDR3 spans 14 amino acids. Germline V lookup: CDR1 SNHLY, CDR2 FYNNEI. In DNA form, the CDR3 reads TGTGCCAGCCGGGGGGACCTACCGCGGGAGACCCAGTACTTC. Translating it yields CASRGDLPRETQYF.